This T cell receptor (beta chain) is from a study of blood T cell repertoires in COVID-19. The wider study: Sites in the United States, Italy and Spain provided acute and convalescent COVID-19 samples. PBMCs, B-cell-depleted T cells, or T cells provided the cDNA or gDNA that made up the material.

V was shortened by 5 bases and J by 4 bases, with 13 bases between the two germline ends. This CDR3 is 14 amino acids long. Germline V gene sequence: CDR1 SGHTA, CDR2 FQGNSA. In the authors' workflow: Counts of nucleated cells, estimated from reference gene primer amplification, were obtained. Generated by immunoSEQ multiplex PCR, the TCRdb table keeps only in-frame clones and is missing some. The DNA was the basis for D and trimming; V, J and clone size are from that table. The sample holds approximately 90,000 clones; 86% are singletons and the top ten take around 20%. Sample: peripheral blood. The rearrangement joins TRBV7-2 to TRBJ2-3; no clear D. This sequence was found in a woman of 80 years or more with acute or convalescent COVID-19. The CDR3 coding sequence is TGTGCCAGCAGCGGCGCCCTAGTTGCAGATACGCAGTATTTT. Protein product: CASSGALVADTQYF. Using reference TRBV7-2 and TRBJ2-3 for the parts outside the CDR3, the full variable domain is GAGVSQSPSNKVTEKGKDVELRCDPISGHTALYWYRQSLGQGLEFLIYFQGNSAPDKSGLPSDRFSAERTGGSVSTLTIQRTQQEDSAVYLCASSGALVADTQYFGPGTRLTVL.